Below, 12 T cell receptor beta chains from the same sample are listed, as sequenced in a study of cytomegalovirus exposure and HLA in healthy donors. Primers for the PCR totalled 60 Vbeta and 13 Jbeta. Some clones are missing from TCRdb's copy, which holds only in-frame ones; the method was immunoSEQ multiplex PCR. The table has about 110,000 clones, around 75% seen once. The specimen was PBMCs. These receptors originate from a middle-aged man in good health and CMV-seronegative.

The chain uses TRBV29-1 and TRBJ1-1; D possibly corresponds to TRBD1 (6 bases). Between the trimmed V and J ends, which lost 4 bases and 3 bases, there was a span of 12 bases. The CDR3 has 13 amino acids. Germline CDR1 and CDR2: SQVTM and ANQGSEA. CDR3 DNA: TGCAGCGTTGCTAAAGGGGGGGACACTGAAGCTTTCTTT. Protein sequence: CSVAKGGDTEAFF. Based on the CDR3 plus reference TRBV29-1 and TRBJ1-1, the full variable domain is SAVISQKPSRDICQRGTSLTIQCQVDSQVTMMFWYRQQPGQSLTLIATANQGSEATYESGFVIDKFPISRPNLTFSTLTVSNMSPEDSSIYLCSVAKGGDTEAFFGQGTRLTVV.

This chain connects TRBV5-8 to TRBJ1-3, with TRBD1 matching 9 bases. The CDR3 has 18 residues. From germline, CDR1 is SGHTS and CDR2 YDEGEE. Unmatched junction bases numbered 16, after V lost 5 bases and J lost 4 bases. This chain's CDR3 is CASSRTPNTGGAGNTIYF. The CDR3 DNA reads as TGTGCCAGCAGTCGCACACCTAACACAGGGGGCGCCGGAAACACCATATATTTT.

This rearrangement joins TRBV2 to TRBJ1-5, with 9 bases aligning to TRBD1. Losses at the gene ends were 7 bases for V and 1 base for J; bases not matched to a gene: 5. Per germline, CDR1 SNHLY and CDR2 FYNNEI. This CDR3 is 15 amino acids long. CDR3 coding DNA: TGTGCCAGCACCACACAGGGGGCCAGCAATCAGCCCCAGCATTTT. Residues: CASTTQGASNQPQHF.

The rearrangement joins TRBV7-2 to TRBJ2-6; unclear D gene. From germline, CDR1 is SGHTA and CDR2 FQGNSA. V lost 2 bases, J lost 0 bases, and 8 bases lay in between. The CDR3 extends over 16 amino acids. The CDR3 region is CASSLTGNSGANVLTF. DNA of the CDR3: TGTGCCAGCAGCTTAACTGGTAACTCTGGGGCCAACGTCCTGACTTTC.

This chain links TRBV6-5 with TRBJ2-2, with 7 bases identical to TRBD1. The V segment lost 4 bases and the J segment 3 bases; nucleotides outside the gene matches: 2. Germline V CDR1 and CDR2: MNHEY, SVGAGI. There are 14 residues in the CDR3. The CDR3 sequence is CASSSGQHTGELFF. For the CDR3, the DNA is TGTGCCAGCAGTTCGGGACAGCACACCGGGGAGCTGTTTTTT.

The rearrangement uses TRBV5-1 and TRBJ2-1, with 8 bases identical to TRBD1. The CDR3 spans 17 residues. The germline V gene has CDR1 SGHRS and CDR2 YFSETQ. Losses at the gene ends were 0 bases for V and 7 bases for J; bases not matched to a gene: 12. Here the CDR3 reads CASSLVSGTGSGNEQFF. CDR3 DNA sequence: TGCGCCAGCAGCTTGGTTTCTGGGACAGGCTCCGGTAATGAGCAGTTCTTC.

J is TRBJ1-1 and V is TRBV7-6; tentatively, D is TRBD1 (6 bases). V was shortened by 5 bases and J by 0 bases, with 10 bases between the two germline ends. Germline-derived CDR1 and CDR2 are SGHVS and FNYEAQ. The CDR3 sequence is 14 residues long. CDR3 sequence: CASSAGVVNTEAFF. The CDR3 nucleotides read TGTGCCAGCAGCGCAGGGGTAGTGAACACTGAAGCTTTCTTT.

The chain combines TRBV5-6 with TRBJ1-2; no reliable D call. CDR1 is SGHDT, CDR2 YYEEEE, per germline. The V end was cut by 0 bases, the J end by 5 bases, with 14 bases between. CDR3 size: 15 residues. In nucleotides, the CDR3 is TGTGCCAGCAGCTTGGGGGCCATGCCCCTTTATGGCTACACCTTC. Its protein is CASSLGAMPLYGYTF.

J is TRBJ1-3 and V is TRBV5-1, with a weak D call TRBD1 (5 bases). Trimming removed 0 bases from V and 0 bases from J, with 10 bases in between. The CDR3 runs to 16 residues. Germline CDR1 and CDR2: SGHRS and YFSETQ. CDR3 DNA sequence: TGCGCCAGCAGCTTGGGAACAGGACCCTCTGGAAACACCATATATTTT. Translation: CASSLGTGPSGNTIYF.

This sequence joins TRBV4-1 and TRBJ2-5; 7 bases are shared with TRBD1. The trim removed 4 bases at V and 1 base at J, leaving 6 bases unmatched. Germline V CDR1 and CDR2: MGHRA, YSYEKL. This CDR3 is built from 15 residues. Here the CDR3 reads CASSPMRTGQETQYF. The CDR3 DNA is TGCGCCAGCAGCCCAATGAGGACAGGCCAAGAGACCCAGTACTTC.

The chain joins TRBV7-2 to TRBJ2-7; perhaps TRBD1 as D (5 bases). V was shortened by 4 bases and J by 4 bases, with 11 bases between the two germline ends. Germline V gene data show CDR1 as SGHTA and CDR2 as FQGNSA. This CDR3 has 13 residues. For the CDR3, the DNA is TGTGCCAGCAGCTCCCTGGGGCGTTACGAGCAGTACTTC. It translates to CASSSLGRYEQYF.

The chain combines TRBV6-5 with TRBJ2-1, with D perhaps matching TRBD1 (8 bases). This CDR3 has 15 residues. The ends were cut back, 8 bases at V and 1 base at J, with 15 bases in the middle. Germline V gene data show CDR1 as MNHEY and CDR2 as SVGAGI. This CDR3 is CASGIQGGSYNEQFF. The CDR3 region has the DNA TGTGCCAGCGGGATACAGGGGGGGTCCTACAATGAGCAGTTCTTC.